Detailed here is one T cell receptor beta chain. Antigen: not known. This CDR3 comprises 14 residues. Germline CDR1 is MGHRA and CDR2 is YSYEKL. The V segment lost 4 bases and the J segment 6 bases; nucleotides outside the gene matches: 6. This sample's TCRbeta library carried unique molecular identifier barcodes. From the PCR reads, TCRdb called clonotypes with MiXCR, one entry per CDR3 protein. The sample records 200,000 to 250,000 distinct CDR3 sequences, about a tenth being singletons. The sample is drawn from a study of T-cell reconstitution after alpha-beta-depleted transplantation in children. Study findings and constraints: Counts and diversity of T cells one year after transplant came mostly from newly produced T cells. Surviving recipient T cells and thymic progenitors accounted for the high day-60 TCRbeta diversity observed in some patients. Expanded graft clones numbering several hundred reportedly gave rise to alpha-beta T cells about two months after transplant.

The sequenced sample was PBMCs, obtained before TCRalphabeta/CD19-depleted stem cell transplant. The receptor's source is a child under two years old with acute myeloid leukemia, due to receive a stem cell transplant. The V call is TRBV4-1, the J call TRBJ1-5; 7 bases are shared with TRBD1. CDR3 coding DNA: TGCGCCAGCAGCCCAGGACAGGTAATTCAGCCCCAGCATTTT. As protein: CASSPGQVIQPQHF.